This T cell receptor beta chain was recovered during a study of shared clonotypes between healthy human individuals. About the research overall: CD8 memory received one plate per donor, CD8 naive two, CD4 memory three and CD4 naive three.

This clone was counted between two and nine times. What it binds is not known. Other DNA sequences in the same sample also yield this CDR3. The study's findings and limits: Non-shared clonotypes had lower generation probabilities than clonotypes shared by all four sorted-subset donors.

TCRdb keeps only in-frame clones here, not all; method: immunoSEQ multiplex PCR. The profile shows about 1.1 million clones, about 80% of them singletons. The CDR3 consists of 14 residues. With 0 bases clipped from V and 2 bases from J, the junction kept 2 bases outside the gene matches. From germline, CDR1 is SGHRS and CDR2 YFSETQ. This chain joins TRBV5-1 and TRBJ2-7, with 7 bases identical to TRBD2. This clonotype was obtained from a man aged 18 to 29 in good health. Some clones in this sample may be carry-over from other donors' samples. The sample comprised memory CD4+ T cells from PBMCs. The subset: CD45RA-negative fraction. In DNA, the CDR3 is TGCGCCAGCAGCTTGGGCGGGGGACCCTACGAGCAGTACTTC. Its protein product is CASSLGGGPYEQYF.